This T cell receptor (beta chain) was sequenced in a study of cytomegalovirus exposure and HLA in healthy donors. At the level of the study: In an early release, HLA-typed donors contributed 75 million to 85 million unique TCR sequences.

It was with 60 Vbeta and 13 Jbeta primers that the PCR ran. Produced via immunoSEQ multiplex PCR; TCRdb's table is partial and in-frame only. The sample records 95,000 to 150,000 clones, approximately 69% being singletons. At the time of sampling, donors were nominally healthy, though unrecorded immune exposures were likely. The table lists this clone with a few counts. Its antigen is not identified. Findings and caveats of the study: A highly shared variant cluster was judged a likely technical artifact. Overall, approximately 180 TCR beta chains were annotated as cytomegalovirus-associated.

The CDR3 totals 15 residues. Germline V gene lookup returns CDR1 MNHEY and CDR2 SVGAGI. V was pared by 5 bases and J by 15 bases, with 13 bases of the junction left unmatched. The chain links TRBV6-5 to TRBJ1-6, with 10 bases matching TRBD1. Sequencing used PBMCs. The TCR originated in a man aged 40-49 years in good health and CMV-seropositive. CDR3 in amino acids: CASSVTGTGENRLHF. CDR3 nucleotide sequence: TGTGCCAGCAGTGTCACCGGGACAGGGGAAAATCGCCTCCACTTT.